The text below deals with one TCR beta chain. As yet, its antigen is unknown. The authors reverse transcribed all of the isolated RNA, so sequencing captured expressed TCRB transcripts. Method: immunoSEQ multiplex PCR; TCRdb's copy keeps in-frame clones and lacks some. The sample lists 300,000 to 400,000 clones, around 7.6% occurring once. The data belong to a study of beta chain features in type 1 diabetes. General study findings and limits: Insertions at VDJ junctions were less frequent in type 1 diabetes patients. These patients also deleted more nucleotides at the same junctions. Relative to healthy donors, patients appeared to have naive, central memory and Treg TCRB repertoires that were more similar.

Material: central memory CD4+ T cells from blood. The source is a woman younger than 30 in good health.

For the CDR3, the DNA is TGTGCCAGCAGCTTAGCTACAGGTGCCACCGGGGAGCTGTTTTTT. Protein: CASSLATGATGELFF. The genes are TRBV7-2 and TRBJ2-2, with D maybe TRBD1 (5 bases). Germline values: CDR1 SGHTA, CDR2 FQGNSA. The ends were cut back, 0 bases at V and 4 bases at J, with 9 bases in the middle. The CDR3 totals 15 residues.